This T cell receptor (beta chain) was identified in a study of blood T cell repertoires in COVID-19. Study information: Samples came from the United States, Italy and Spain, spanning acute and convalescent COVID-19. T cells, B-cell-depleted T cells, or PBMCs supplied cDNA or gDNA.

Seattle-derived patients entered the study during active infection and were followed longitudinally. The protocol was immunoSEQ multiplex PCR, while the TCRdb copy is restricted to in-frame clones and leaves out a portion. The sample records around 300,000 clones, 90% being singletons. In this sample, this clone turned up once. Sequencing was performed on peripheral blood. This clonotype originated in a woman in her twenties or thirties with COVID-19, enrolled during active disease.

The DNA for the CDR3 is TGCAGCGTTGAGGAAGGACTAGCGGGACGTTTTGAGCAGTACTTC. Its protein is CSVEEGLAGRFEQYF. The chain links TRBV29-1 to TRBJ2-7; 12 bases line up with TRBD2. In germline, CDR1 is SQVTM, CDR2 ANQGSEA. The length of the CDR3 is 15 residues. Germline trimming cut 3 bases from V and 7 bases from J; bases unmatched to any gene: 10.